These 14 T cell receptor beta chains came from one sample sequenced in a study of CD8+CD57+ T cells in acquired aplastic anemia. Sequencing was done on patients that had shown CD8+CD57+ cell expansion by flow cytometry. CDR3 and TCR beta VDJ profiling relied on genomic DNA as the template. A single record per CDR3 protein comes from TCRdb applying MiXCR to the reads. The repertoire holds some 150,000 distinct CDR3 sequences, about 52% seen once, with about 12% in the top ten. Material: sorted CD4+, CD8+, or CD8+CD57+ T cells (not recorded which) from PBMCs. These receptors all stem from a human donor with aplastic anemia.

The chain is built from TRBV4-2 and TRBJ2-7, with 10 positions matching TRBD2. This CDR3 has 16 residues. Germline V gives CDR1 LGHNA, CDR2 YNFKEQ. Losses at the gene ends were 4 bases for V and 3 bases for J; bases not matched to a gene: 9. The CDR3 is CASSRALAGANYEQYF. The CDR3, as DNA: TGTGCCAGCAGCCGCGCCCTAGCGGGGGCCAACTACGAGCAGTACTTC.

This clonotype was counted at least ten times. The chain couples TRBV19 to TRBJ2-7; 8 bases fit TRBD1. The V gene end was trimmed by 5 bases and the J gene end by 2 bases; junction bases not matched to a gene: 5. The V gene's germline CDR1 is LNHDA and CDR2 SQIVND (reference sequence). The CDR3 loop spans 14 amino acids. Written as DNA, the CDR3 is TGTGCCAGTAGTCTCGCCAGGGGGCCCTACGAGCAGTACTTC. This sequence encodes CASSLARGPYEQYF.

The genes are TRBV18 and TRBJ2-3; D may match TRBD1 or TRBD2 (5 bases each). This CDR3 is built from 14 residues. Germline loops: CDR1 KGHSH, CDR2 LQKENI. V was cut by 5 bases and J by 4 bases, with 13 bases left in between. The CDR3 DNA sequence: TGTGCCAGCTCAAAGAGCCGAGGGGCAGATACGCAGTATTTT. Amino acids: CASSKSRGADTQYF.

The gene calls are TRBV20-1 and TRBJ2-3; weak D call: TRBD1 (6 bases). Looked up from germline, CDR1 is DFQATT and CDR2 is SNEGSKA (reference sequence). The CDR3 has 14 amino acids. V was shortened by 1 base and J by 4 bases, with 12 bases between the two germline ends. The CDR3 DNA reads as TGCAGTGCTAGAGGCAGGGGAGTAGCAGATACGCAGTATTTT. Translating it yields CSARGRGVADTQYF.

This clonotype was detected only once. A read error may account for a junction end that differs from germline. The J gene is TRBJ1-5, the V gene TRBV2; TRBD1 might be the D (5 bases). The CDR3 runs to 14 residues. Germline assignment: CDR1 SNHLY and CDR2 FYNNEI. CDR3 protein: CASSIGVAGQPQRF. CDR3 bases: TGTGCCAGCAGTATCGGGGTTGCAGGGCAGCCCCAGCGTTTT.

This clonotype occurred a few times. The chain carries TRBV7-9 and TRBJ1-1; 9 bases match TRBD1. Germline V lookup: CDR1 SEHNR, CDR2 FQNEAQ (reference sequence). V was clipped by 8 bases and J by 0 bases; unmatched bases: 4. The CDR3 totals 14 residues. The CDR3 reads CASSTGGLNTEAFF. CDR3 sequence (DNA): TGTGCCAGCTCCACAGGGGGCTTGAACACTGAAGCTTTCTTT. The entire variable domain, with the rest obtained from reference TRBV7-9 and TRBJ1-1, is as follows: DTGVSQNPRHKITKRGQNVTFRCDPISEHNRLYWYRQTLGQGPEFLTYFQNEAQLEKSRLLSDRFSAERPKGSFSTLEIQRTEQGDSAMYLCASSTGGLNTEAFFGQGTRLTVV.

The genes are TRBV7-6 and TRBJ1-6; the match to TRBD1 covers 11 bases. The CDR3 extends over 15 amino acids. V lost 5 bases and J lost 9; bases outside the gene matches: 6. Germline CDR1 and CDR2: SGHVS and FNYEAQ. The DNA for the CDR3 is TGTGCCAGCAGCCCCGGGACAGGGGGTGGTTCACCCCTCCACTTT. Translated, it gives CASSPGTGGGSPLHF.

This clonotype was found a few times. The V and J genes are TRBV6-4 and TRBJ2-1; D is uncertain. The V and J ends lost 0 bases and 5 bases respectively, with 14 bases between them. This CDR3 contains 16 residues. CDR1 is MRHNA and CDR2 is SNTAGT in the germline V gene. As DNA, the CDR3 is TGTGCCAGCAGTGACTCGGGTCAGAGAGACCACAATGAGCAGTTCTTC. Translating it yields CASSDSGQRDHNEQFF.

V is TRBV27 and J is TRBJ1-2; 7 nucleotides agree with TRBD1. In germline, CDR1 is MNHEY, CDR2 SMNVEV (reference sequence). After removal of 2 bases from V and 3 bases from J, the junction contained 3 bases not matched to a gene. The CDR3 loop spans 14 amino acids. The CDR3 DNA reads as TGTGCCAGCAGTTTAGGGGACAGCTACTATGGCTACACCTTC. Its translation: CASSLGDSYYGYTF.

Many counts were recorded for this clonotype. The V and J genes are TRBV5-4 and TRBJ1-4; weak D call: TRBD1 (6 bases). Germline V gene data show CDR1 as SGHNT and CDR2 as YYREEE (reference sequence). Trimming left V 7 bases short and J 0 bases short, with 7 bases between. CDR3 length equals 13 residues. The CDR3 coding sequence is TGTGCCAGCGCAGGGGCAACTAATGAAAAACTGTTTTTT. It is translated as CASAGATNEKLFF.

On this clonotype itself: It may be a read error: a sequence one base away is much more abundant. V gene TRBV4-1 combines with J gene TRBJ1-5; unclear D gene. Germline V gene sequence: CDR1 MGHRA, CDR2 YSYEKL. The CDR3 consists of 16 residues. The CDR3 nucleotides read TGCGCCAGCAGCCAAGATGGGCCGGGAGATAATCAGCCCCGGCATTTT. Amino acid sequence: CASSQDGPGDNQPRHF.

In its sample, this clonotype was seen many times. V is TRBV5-6 and J is TRBJ1-1; 7 nucleotides agree with TRBD1. The ends lost 4 bases at V and 4 bases at J; junction bases unmatched: 19. There are 18 residues in the CDR3. From germline, CDR1 is SGHDT and CDR2 YYEEEE. Here the CDR3 reads CASSPSGTDFYLRTEAFF. The CDR3 nucleotides are TGTGCCAGCAGCCCCTCCGGGACAGACTTCTACCTCCGCACTGAAGCTTTCTTT.

V gene TRBV6-1 combines with J gene TRBJ1-2; 7 bases are shared with TRBD1. With V trimmed by 6 bases and J by 4 bases, 5 bases remained unmatched. In germline, CDR1 is MNHNS, CDR2 SASEGT. This CDR3 region has 13 residues. The CDR3 nucleotides are TGTGCCAGCAGGACGGGACAGACCTATGGCTACACCTTC. Residues: CASRTGQTYGYTF.

This chain uses TRBV7-2 with TRBJ2-5; the match to TRBD1 covers 9 bases. Unmatched junction bases numbered 6, after V lost 1 base and J lost 0 bases. Looked up from germline, CDR1 is SGHTA and CDR2 is FQGNSA. This CDR3 has 17 amino acids. The CDR3 sequence is CASSLVNRTGDQETQYF. DNA for the CDR3: TGTGCCAGCAGCTTAGTCAACCGGACAGGGGACCAAGAGACCCAGTACTTC. Complete variable domain (other parts from reference TRBV7-2 and TRBJ2-5): GAGVSQSPSNKVTEKGKDVELRCDPISGHTALYWYRQSLGQGLEFLIYFQGNSAPDKSGLPSDRFSAERTGGSVSTLTIQRTQQEDSAVYLCASSLVNRTGDQETQYFGPGTRLLVL.